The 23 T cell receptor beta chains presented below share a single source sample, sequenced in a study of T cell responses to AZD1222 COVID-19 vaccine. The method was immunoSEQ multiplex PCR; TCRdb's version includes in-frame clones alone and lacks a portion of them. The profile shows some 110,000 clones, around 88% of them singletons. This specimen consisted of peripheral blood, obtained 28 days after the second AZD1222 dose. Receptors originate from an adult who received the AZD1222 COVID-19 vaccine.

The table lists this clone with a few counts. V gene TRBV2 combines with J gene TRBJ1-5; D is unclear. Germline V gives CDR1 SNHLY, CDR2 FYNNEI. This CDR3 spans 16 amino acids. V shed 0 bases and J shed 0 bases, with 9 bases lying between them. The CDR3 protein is CASSEAGSLSNQPQHF. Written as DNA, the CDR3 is TGTGCCAGCAGTGAAGCGGGGTCACTTAGCAATCAGCCCCAGCATTTT.

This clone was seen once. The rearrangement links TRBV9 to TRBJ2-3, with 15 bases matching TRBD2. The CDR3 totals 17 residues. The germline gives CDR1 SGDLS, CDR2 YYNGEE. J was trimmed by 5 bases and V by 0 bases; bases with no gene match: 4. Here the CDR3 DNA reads TGTGCCAGCAGCGTAGTTGGGACTAGCGGGGGGTTAGATACGCAGTATTTT. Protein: CASSVVGTSGGLDTQYF.

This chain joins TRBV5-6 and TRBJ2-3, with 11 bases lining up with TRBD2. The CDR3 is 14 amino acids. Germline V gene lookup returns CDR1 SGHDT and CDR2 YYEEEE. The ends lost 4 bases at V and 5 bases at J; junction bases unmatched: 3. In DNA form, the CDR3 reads TGTGCCAGCAGCGACCTAGCGGGGGGAGATACGCAGTATTTT. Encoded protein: CASSDLAGGDTQYF.

The CDR3 is CASSTLIGAQETQYF. CDR3 nucleotide sequence: TGTGCCAGCAGTACACTCATCGGGGCCCAAGAGACCCAGTACTTC. The rearrangement uses TRBV6-2 or TRBV6-3 and TRBJ2-5; D possibly uses TRBD1 or TRBD2 (5 bases each). The CDR3 consists of 15 residues. Germline assignment: CDR1 MNHEY and CDR2 SVGEGT. Trimming pared 5 bases from V and 1 base from J, leaving 14 bases between.

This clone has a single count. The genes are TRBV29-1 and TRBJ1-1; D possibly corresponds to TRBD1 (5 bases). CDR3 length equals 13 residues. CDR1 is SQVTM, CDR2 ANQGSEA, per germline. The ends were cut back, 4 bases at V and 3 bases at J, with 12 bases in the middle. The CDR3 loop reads CSVVRVDDTEAFF. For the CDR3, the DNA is TGCAGCGTTGTCAGGGTGGACGACACTGAAGCTTTCTTT.

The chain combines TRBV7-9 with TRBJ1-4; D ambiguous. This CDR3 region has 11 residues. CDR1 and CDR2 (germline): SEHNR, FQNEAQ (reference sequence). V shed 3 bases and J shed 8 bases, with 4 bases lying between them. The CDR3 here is CASSFQEKLFF. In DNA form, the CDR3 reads TGTGCCAGCAGCTTTCAGGAAAAACTGTTTTTT.

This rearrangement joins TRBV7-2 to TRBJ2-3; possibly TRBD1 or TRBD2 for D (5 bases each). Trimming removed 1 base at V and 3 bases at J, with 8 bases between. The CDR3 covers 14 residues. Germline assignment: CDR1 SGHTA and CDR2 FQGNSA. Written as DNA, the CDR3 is TGTGCCAGCAGCTTAGTCGGGGCTACAGATACGCAGTATTTT. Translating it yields CASSLVGATDTQYF. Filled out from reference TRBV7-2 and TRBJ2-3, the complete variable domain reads GAGVSQSPSNKVTEKGKDVELRCDPISGHTALYWYRQSLGQGLEFLIYFQGNSAPDKSGLPSDRFSAERTGGSVSTLTIQRTQQEDSAVYLCASSLVGATDTQYFGPGTRLTVL.

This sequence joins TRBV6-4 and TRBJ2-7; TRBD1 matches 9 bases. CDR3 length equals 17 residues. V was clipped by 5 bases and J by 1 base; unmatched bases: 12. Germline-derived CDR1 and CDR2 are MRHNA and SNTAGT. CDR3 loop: CASSSEGTGSSSYEQYF. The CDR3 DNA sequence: TGTGCCAGCAGTTCGGAGGGGACAGGGTCGAGTTCCTACGAGCAGTACTTC.

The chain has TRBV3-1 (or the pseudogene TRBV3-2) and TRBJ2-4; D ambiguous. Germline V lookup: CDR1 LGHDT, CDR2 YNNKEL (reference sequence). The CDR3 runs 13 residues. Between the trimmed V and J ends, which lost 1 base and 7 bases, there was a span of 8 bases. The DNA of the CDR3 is TGTGCCAGCAGCCAAGGGACGTACAACATTCAGTACTTC. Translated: CASSQGTYNIQYF.

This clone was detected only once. CDR3 sequence reads: CASSYFAGGPNNEQFF. The CDR3 coding sequence is TGTGCCAGCAGTTACTTCGCAGGGGGTCCCAACAATGAGCAGTTCTTC. The genes are TRBV6-5 and TRBJ2-1, with 7 bases matching TRBD1. The CDR3 has 16 amino acids. V was clipped by 1 base and J by 5 bases; unmatched bases: 8. The germline CDR1 and CDR2 sequences are MNHEY and SVGAGI.

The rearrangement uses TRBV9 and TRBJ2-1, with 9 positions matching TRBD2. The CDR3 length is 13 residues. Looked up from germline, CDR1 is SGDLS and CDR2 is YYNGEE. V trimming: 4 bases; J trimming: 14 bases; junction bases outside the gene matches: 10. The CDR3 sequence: CASSPRGGGVEFF. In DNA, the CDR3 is TGTGCCAGCAGCCCGAGGGGCGGGGGGGTAGAGTTCTTC.

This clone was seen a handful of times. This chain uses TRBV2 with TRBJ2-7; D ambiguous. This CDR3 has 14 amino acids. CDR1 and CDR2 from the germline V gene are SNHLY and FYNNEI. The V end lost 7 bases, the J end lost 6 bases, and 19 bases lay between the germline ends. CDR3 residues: CASTGPNVEGEQYF. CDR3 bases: TGTGCCAGCACCGGGCCTAATGTAGAAGGCGAGCAGTACTTC.

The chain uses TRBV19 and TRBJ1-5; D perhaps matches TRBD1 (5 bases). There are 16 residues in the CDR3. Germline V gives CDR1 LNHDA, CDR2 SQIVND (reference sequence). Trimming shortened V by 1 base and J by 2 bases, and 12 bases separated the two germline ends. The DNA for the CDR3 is TGTGCCAGTAGTATAGTTGGGGCGTATCGCAATCAGCCCCAGCATTTT. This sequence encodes CASSIVGAYRNQPQHF.

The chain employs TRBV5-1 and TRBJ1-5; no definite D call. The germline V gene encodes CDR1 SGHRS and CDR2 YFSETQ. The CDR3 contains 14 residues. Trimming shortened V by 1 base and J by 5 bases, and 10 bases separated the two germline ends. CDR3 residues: CASSLYGDYQPQHF. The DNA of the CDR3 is TGCGCCAGCAGCTTGTATGGCGATTATCAGCCCCAGCATTTT. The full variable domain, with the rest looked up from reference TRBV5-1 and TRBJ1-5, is KAGVTQTPRYLIKTRGQQVTLSCSPISGHRSVSWYQQTPGQGLQFLFEYFSETQRNKGNFPGRFSGRQFSNSRSEMNVSTLELGDSALYLCASSLYGDYQPQHFGDGTRLSIL.

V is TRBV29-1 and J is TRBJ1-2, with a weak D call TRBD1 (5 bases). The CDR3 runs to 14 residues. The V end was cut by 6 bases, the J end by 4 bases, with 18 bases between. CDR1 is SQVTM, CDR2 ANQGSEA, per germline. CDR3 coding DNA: TGCAGCGTGCGGGACGGGGGACCTCTCTATGGCTACACCTTC. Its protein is CSVRDGGPLYGYTF.

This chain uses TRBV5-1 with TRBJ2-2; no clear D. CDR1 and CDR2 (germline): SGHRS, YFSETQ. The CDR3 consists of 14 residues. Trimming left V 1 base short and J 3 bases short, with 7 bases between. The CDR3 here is CASSLQPHTGELFF. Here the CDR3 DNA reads TGCGCCAGCAGCTTGCAGCCACACACCGGGGAGCTGTTTTTT. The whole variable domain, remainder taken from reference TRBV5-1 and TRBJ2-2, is KAGVTQTPRYLIKTRGQQVTLSCSPISGHRSVSWYQQTPGQGLQFLFEYFSETQRNKGNFPGRFSGRQFSNSRSEMNVSTLELGDSALYLCASSLQPHTGELFFGEGSRLTVL.

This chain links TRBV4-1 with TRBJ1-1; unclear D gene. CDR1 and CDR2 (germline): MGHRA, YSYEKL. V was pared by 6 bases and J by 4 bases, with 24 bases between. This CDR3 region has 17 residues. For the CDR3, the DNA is TGCGCCAGCAGTAACAGAGGCCCTTTTACTTGGGGCACTGAAGCTTTCTTT. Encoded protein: CASSNRGPFTWGTEAFF.

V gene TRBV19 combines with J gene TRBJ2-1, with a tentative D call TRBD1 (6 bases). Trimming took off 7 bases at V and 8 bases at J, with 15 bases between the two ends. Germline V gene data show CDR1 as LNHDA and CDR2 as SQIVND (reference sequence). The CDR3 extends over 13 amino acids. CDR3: CASKRTVGDEQFF. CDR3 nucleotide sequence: TGTGCCAGTAAGAGGACAGTGGGCGATGAGCAGTTCTTC.

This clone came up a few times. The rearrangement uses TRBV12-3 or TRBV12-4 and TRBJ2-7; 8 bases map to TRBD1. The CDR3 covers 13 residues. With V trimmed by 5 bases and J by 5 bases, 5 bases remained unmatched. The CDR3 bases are TGTGCCAGCAGTCATGGACAGGGCCACGAGCAGTACTTC. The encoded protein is CASSHGQGHEQYF.

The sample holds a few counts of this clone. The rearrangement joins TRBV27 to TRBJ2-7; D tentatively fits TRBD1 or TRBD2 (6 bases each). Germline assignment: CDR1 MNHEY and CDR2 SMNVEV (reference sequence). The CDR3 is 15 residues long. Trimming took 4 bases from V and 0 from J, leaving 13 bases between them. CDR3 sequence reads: CASSSGRGPSYEQYF. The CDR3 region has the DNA TGTGCCAGCAGTTCCGGTCGGGGGCCCTCCTACGAGCAGTACTTC.

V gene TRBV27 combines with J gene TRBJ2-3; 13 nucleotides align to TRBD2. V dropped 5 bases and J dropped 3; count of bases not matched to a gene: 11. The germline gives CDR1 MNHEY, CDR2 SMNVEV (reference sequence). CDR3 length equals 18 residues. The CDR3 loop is CASSLRPLTSGRTDTQYF. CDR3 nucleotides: TGTGCCAGCAGTCTCCGCCCTCTGACTAGCGGGAGGACAGATACGCAGTATTTT.

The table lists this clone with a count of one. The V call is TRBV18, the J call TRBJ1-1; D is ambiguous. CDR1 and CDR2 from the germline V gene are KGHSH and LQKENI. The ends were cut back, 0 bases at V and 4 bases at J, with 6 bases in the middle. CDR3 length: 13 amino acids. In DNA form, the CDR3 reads TGTGCCAGCTCACCACCAGGATTCACTGAAGCTTTCTTT. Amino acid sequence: CASSPPGFTEAFF.

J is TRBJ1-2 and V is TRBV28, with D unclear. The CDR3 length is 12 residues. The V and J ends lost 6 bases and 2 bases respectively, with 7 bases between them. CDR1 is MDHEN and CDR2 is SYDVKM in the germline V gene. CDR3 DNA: TGTGCCAGCAGCCCTACGAACTATGGCTACACCTTC. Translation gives CASSPTNYGYTF.